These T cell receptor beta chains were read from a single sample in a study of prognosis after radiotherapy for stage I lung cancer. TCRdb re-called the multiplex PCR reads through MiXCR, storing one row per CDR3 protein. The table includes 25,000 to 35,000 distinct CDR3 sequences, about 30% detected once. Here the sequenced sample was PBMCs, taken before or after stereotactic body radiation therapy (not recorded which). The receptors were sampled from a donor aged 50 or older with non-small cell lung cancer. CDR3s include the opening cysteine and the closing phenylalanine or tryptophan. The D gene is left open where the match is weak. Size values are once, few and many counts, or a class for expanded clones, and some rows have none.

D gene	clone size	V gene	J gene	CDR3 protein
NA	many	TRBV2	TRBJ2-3	CASSEGRLPDTQYF
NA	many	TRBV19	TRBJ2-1	CASRPSGFNEQFF
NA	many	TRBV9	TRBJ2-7	CASSVDSVGHEQYF
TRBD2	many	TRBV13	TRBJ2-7	CASSRTSGSDEQYF
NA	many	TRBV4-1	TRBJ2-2	CASSLRLSGTGELFF
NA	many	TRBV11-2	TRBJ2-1	CASSLFMLRELNEQFF
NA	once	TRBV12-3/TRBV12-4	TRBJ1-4	CASSLGQREKLFF
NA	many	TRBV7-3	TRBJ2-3	CASSLKMGDGTDTQYF
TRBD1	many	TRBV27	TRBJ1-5	CASSSGQGASQYQPQHF
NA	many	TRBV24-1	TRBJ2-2	CATSDLGGRLNTGELFF
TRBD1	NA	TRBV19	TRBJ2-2	CASRAGTGFTLELFF
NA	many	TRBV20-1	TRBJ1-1	CSARKDGMNTEAFF
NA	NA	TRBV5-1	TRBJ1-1	CASRADWGTEAFF
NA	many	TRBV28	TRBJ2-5	CASSSRRGLQETQYF
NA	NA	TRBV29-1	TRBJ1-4	CSVSPGGGPEKLFF
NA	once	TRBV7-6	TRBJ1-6	CASSLGSVRDNSLLHF
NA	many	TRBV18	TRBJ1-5	CASSRDTNQPQHF
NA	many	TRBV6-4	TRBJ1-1	CASSETEGAEAFF
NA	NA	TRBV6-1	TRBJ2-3	CASSSPSDTQYF
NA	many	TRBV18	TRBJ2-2	CASSPPRSNTGELFF
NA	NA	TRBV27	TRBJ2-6	CASSPRSSGSNVLTF
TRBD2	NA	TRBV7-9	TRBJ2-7	CASSARLAESEQYF